These 2 T cell receptor beta chains originate from one sample sequenced in a study of T cell repertoires in cytomegalovirus infection. MiXCR, run by TCRdb on the reads, gives a single entry per CDR3 protein. The table includes tens of thousands of distinct CDR3 sequences, around 3.8% detected once. Sequencing was performed on PBMCs. These receptors were taken from a human donor in good health (CMV status not recorded). Some clones in this sample may be carry-over from other donors' samples.

This clonotype was found many times. The genes are TRBV12-3 or TRBV12-4 and TRBJ2-1; D may correspond to TRBD1 or TRBD2 (5 bases each). V was clipped by 8 bases and J by 9 bases, with 14 bases between them. The CDR3 extends over 12 amino acids. The CDR3 DNA is TGTGCCAGCTCCCCTCGGGGCGGTGAGCAGTTCTTC. Its protein is CASSPRGGEQFF.

This clonotype was picked up many times. This chain connects TRBV7-2 to TRBJ1-1; D possibly corresponds to TRBD1 (5 bases). This CDR3 comprises 11 residues. The V end lost 6 bases, the J end lost 11 bases, and 13 bases lay between the germline ends. CDR1 SGHTA and CDR2 FQGNSA come from the germline V gene. As DNA, the CDR3 is TGTGCCAGCAGTTTCGACAGCTTGGCTTTCTTT. Encoded protein: CASSFDSLAFF.